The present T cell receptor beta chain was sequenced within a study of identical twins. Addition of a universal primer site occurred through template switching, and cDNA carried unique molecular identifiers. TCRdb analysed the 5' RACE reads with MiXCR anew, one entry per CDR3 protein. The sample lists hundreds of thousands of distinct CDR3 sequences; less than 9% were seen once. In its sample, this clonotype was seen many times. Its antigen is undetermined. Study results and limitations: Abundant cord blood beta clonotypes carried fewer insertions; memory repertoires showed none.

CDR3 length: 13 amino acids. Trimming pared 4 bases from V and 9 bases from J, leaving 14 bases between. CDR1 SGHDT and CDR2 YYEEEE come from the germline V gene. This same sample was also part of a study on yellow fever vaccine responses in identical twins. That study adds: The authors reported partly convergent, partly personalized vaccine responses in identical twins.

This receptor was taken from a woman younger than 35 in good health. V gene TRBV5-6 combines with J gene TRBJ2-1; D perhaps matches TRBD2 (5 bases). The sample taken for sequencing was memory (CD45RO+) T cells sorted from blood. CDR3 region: CASSVKGGLEQFF. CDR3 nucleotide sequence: TGTGCCAGCAGCGTCAAAGGAGGTCTTGAGCAGTTCTTC.